This passage covers 25 T cell receptor beta chains from one sample sequenced in a study of blood T cell repertoires in COVID-19 (dated by TCRdb to between 2020 and 2021). The library was generated by the immunoSEQ multiplex PCR assay. This immuneACCESS table, as held by TCRdb, lists in-frame sequences with V and J called but not all clones. Of the missing ones, under half trace to an unresolved V gene in checked studies; the others have no known cause. For this sample the table gives tens of thousands of clones, of which around 90% were detected only once. Of the sample, roughly 3.5% falls within the top ten clones. Sequenced material: peripheral blood. The receptors derive from a human donor in a cohort sampled during active COVID-19.

Regarding this clone: One end of the junction does not line up with germline, which may come from a read error. V gene TRBV9 combines with J gene TRBJ2-6; 8 bases fit TRBD2. Germline-derived CDR1 and CDR2 are SGDLS and YYNGEE. This CDR3 contains 13 residues. In DNA form, the CDR3 reads TGTGCCAGCAGCGTCGGGGGGGTCAACGTCCTGACTTTC. It is translated as CASSVGGVNVLTF.

This clone was found once. The gene calls are TRBV30 and TRBJ2-7; 9 bases match TRBD2. Germline CDR1 and CDR2: GTSNPN and SVGIG (reference sequence). The length of the CDR3 is 16 residues. V lost 5 bases to trimming and J lost 4 bases; unmatched junction nucleotides: 15. CDR3 sequence: CAWAREGASGNYEQYF. In DNA form, the CDR3 reads TGTGCCTGGGCCCGGGAGGGGGCTAGCGGGAATTACGAGCAGTACTTC.

This clone was counted a single time. The chain recombines TRBV5-5 with TRBJ2-3, with TRBD1 as a possible D gene (5 bases). V was pared by 2 bases and J by 4 bases, with 11 bases between. Per the germline V gene, CDR1 is SGHKS and CDR2 is YYEKEE (reference sequence). The CDR3 runs 14 residues. The CDR3 protein is CASSFRESADTQYF. DNA of the CDR3: TGTGCCAGCAGCTTCAGGGAAAGCGCAGATACGCAGTATTTT.

The chain uses TRBV15 and TRBJ1-5, with D unclear. Trimming took off 3 bases at V and 2 bases at J, with 8 bases between the two ends. This CDR3 comprises 14 residues. Germline V CDR1 and CDR2: LNHNV, YYDKDF (reference sequence). CDR3 bases: TGTGCCACCAGCAGCGGCGGGGGCAATCAGCCCCAGCATTTT. Its protein is CATSSGGGNQPQHF. The whole variable domain, filled in from reference TRBV15 and TRBJ1-5, reads DAMVIQNPRYQVTQFGKPVTLSCSQTLNHNVMYWYQQKSSQAPKLLFHYYDKDFNNEADTPDNFQSRRPNTSFCFLDIRSPGLGDTAMYLCATSSGGGNQPQHFGDGTRLSIL.

The V call is TRBV18, the J call TRBJ1-4; D not certain. This CDR3 comprises 15 residues. Germline CDR1 KGHSH, CDR2 LQKENI. V lost 3 bases to trimming and J lost 1 base, with 9 bases between them. The CDR3: CASSPDRLTNEKLFF. The CDR3 region has the DNA TGTGCCAGCTCACCGGATAGACTAACTAATGAAAAACTGTTTTTT.

In its sample, this clone was seen a few times. The chain uses TRBV4-3 and TRBJ1-6, with D tentatively TRBD1 (6 bases). V shed 1 base and J shed 3 bases, with 7 bases lying between them. This CDR3 has 15 amino acids. Germline lookup yields CDR1 LGHNA and CDR2 YSLEER. Written as DNA, the CDR3 is TGCGCCAGCAGCCAAGGGACAGACTATAATTCACCCCTCCACTTT. Amino acids: CASSQGTDYNSPLHF.

The CDR3 DNA sequence: TGTGCCAGCAGTTACAGCTCTGGAAACACCATATATTTT. Protein: CASSYSSGNTIYF. The genes are TRBV12-3 or TRBV12-4 and TRBJ1-3; D is ambiguous. The V gene lost 4 bases and the J gene lost 0 bases, with 4 bases spanning the gap. The CDR3 extends over 13 amino acids.

In its sample, this clone was seen once. The CDR3 region is CASSPEGLASPDTQYF. The CDR3 DNA sequence: TGTGCCAGCAGCCCAGAGGGGCTAGCGAGCCCAGATACGCAGTATTTT. J is TRBJ2-3 and V is TRBV7-2; tentatively, D is TRBD2 (6 bases). V was shortened by 5 bases and J by 4 bases, with 19 bases between the two germline ends. The V gene's germline CDR1 is SGHTA and CDR2 FQGNSA. CDR3 length equals 16 residues.

This sequence joins TRBV7-2 and TRBJ2-3, with 12 bases matching TRBD2. V lost 2 bases to trimming and J lost 1 base; unmatched junction nucleotides: 10. The CDR3 sequence is 19 residues long. Looked up from germline, CDR1 is SGHTA and CDR2 is FQGNSA. DNA for the CDR3: TGTGCCAGCAGCTTACGAGGTGCTAGCGGGGGGGCCGGCACAGATACGCAGTATTTT. Translation: CASSLRGASGGAGTDTQYF.

The chain's CDR3 is CASQGAPSYEQYF. CDR3 bases: TGTGCCAGCCAGGGGGCGCCCTCCTACGAGCAGTACTTC. V gene TRBV6-5 combines with J gene TRBJ2-7; 8 nucleotides line up with TRBD1. V gave up 8 bases and J gave up 0 bases; unmatched junction bases: 3. Germline CDR1 is MNHEY and CDR2 is SVGAGI. CDR3 length: 13 amino acids.

This clone showed up just once. The chain links TRBV19 to TRBJ2-1; D is possibly TRBD1 (5 bases). The CDR3 covers 16 residues. The V end lost 7 bases, the J end lost 4 bases, and 20 bases lay between the germline ends. Germline assignment: CDR1 LNHDA and CDR2 SQIVND (reference sequence). CDR3 in DNA: TGTGCCAGTACCCCAGGGCGAAGCGACCGGTACAATGAGCAGTTCTTC. Translating gives CASTPGRSDRYNEQFF.

This clone appeared a single time. This chain joins TRBV4-2 and TRBJ2-1; D remains unclear. V lost 0 bases and J 7 bases, leaving 7 bases between the germline ends. The CDR3 runs to 13 residues. CDR1 and CDR2 (germline): LGHNA, YNFKEQ. The CDR3 here is CASSQEAENEQFF. The CDR3 bases are TGTGCCAGCAGCCAAGAGGCCGAAAATGAGCAGTTCTTC.

J is TRBJ1-6 and V is TRBV30; TRBD1 agrees at 9 bases. CDR3 length: 13 amino acids. Germline V gene data show CDR1 as GTSNPN and CDR2 as SVGIG (reference sequence). For the CDR3, the DNA is TGTGCTCGCCGGCGGACAGGGGATTCACCCCTCCACTTT. This encodes CARRRTGDSPLHF.

Here the CDR3 DNA reads TGTGCCAGCAGCAAATCTTACAGGGGGCCGCGACAGACCCAGTACTTC. It is translated as CASSKSYRGPRQTQYF. This chain connects TRBV21-1 to TRBJ2-5; the listed D gene, TRBD1, was not tested against the DNA. TRBV21-1 is an annotated pseudogene. The CDR3 contains 16 residues.

CDR3 region: CASSLGTGLGYTF. The CDR3 DNA reads TGTGCCAGCAGCCTAGGGACAGGGCTTGGCTACACCTTC. The chain has TRBV6-2 or TRBV6-3 and TRBJ1-2; 9 positions agree with TRBD1. The trim removed 6 bases at V and 7 bases at J, leaving 6 bases unmatched. The CDR3 length is 13 residues. Germline values: CDR1 MNHEY, CDR2 SVGEGT.

The V call is TRBV7-9, the J call TRBJ1-5; 7 bases line up with TRBD1. After removal of 4 bases from V and 4 bases from J, the junction contained 4 bases not matched to a gene. This CDR3 has 14 residues. Germline CDR1 SEHNR, CDR2 FQNEAQ (reference sequence). CDR3 nucleotide sequence: TGTGCCAGCAGCTCTGGACAGGCTAATCAGCCCCAGCATTTT. Amino acid sequence: CASSSGQANQPQHF.

The J gene is TRBJ2-1, the V gene TRBV18; 10 bases are a match to TRBD2. The V and J ends lost 5 bases and 6 bases, in that order; junction bases with no gene match: 7. The CDR3 runs 15 residues. The germline V gene encodes CDR1 KGHSH and CDR2 LQKENI. Here the CDR3 DNA reads TGTGCCAGCTCAAAGATAGCGGGGGGCTCCAATGAGCAGTTCTTC. Protein product: CASSKIAGGSNEQFF.

The chain is built from TRBV7-3 and TRBJ2-1; TRBD2 aligns across 13 bases. Germline CDR1 and CDR2: SGHTA and FQGTGA. The CDR3 covers 16 residues. Trimming at V came to 5 bases and at J to 9 bases, leaving 10 bases not matched to a gene. The DNA for the CDR3 is TGTGCCAGCAGCCTACAGACTAGCGGGAGGTACGGTGAGCAGTTCTTC. It specifies CASSLQTSGRYGEQFF.

The chain has TRBV9 and TRBJ1-1, with a possible D match to TRBD1 (5 bases). The CDR3 has 15 residues. The germline gives CDR1 SGDLS, CDR2 YYNGEE. V was trimmed by 0 bases and J by 3 bases, leaving 12 bases between them. CDR3 region: CASSVGPDTYTEAFF. The CDR3 coding sequence is TGTGCCAGCAGCGTAGGTCCGGACACTTACACTGAAGCTTTCTTT.

This chain uses TRBV7-9 with TRBJ1-1, with unresolved D. Looked up from germline, CDR1 is SEHNR and CDR2 is FQNEAQ (reference sequence). V shed 4 bases and J shed 6 bases, with 18 bases lying between them. This CDR3 has 15 residues. The CDR3 spells CASSSQAGIGAEAFF. As DNA, the CDR3 is TGTGCCAGCAGCTCTCAGGCGGGAATCGGGGCTGAAGCTTTCTTT. Full variable domain (rest looked up from reference TRBV7-9 and TRBJ1-1): DTGVSQNPRHKITKRGQNVTFRCDPISEHNRLYWYRQTLGQGPEFLTYFQNEAQLEKSRLLSDRFSAERPKGSFSTLEIQRTEQGDSAMYLCASSSQAGIGAEAFFGQGTRLTVV.

J is TRBJ2-7 and V is TRBV3-1 (or the pseudogene TRBV3-2); D unclear. The CDR3 covers 15 residues. The germline gives CDR1 LGHDT, CDR2 YNNKEL (reference sequence). Trimming took 1 base from V and 0 from J, leaving 10 bases between them. The CDR3 bases are TGTGCCAGCAGCCAAGTCGAGTCTAGCTCCTACGAGCAGTACTTC. Protein: CASSQVESSSYEQYF.

The count of this clone is one. This rearrangement joins TRBV3-1 (or the pseudogene TRBV3-2) to TRBJ2-7, with 7 bases matching TRBD2. CDR3 length: 15 amino acids. Germline CDR1 is LGHDT and CDR2 is YNNKEL (reference sequence). V shed 0 bases and J 6 bases; nucleotides not matched to a gene: 8. The DNA of the CDR3 is TGTGCCAGCAGCCAAGATCGGGGGGTACGGGGCGAGCAGTACTTC. This encodes CASSQDRGVRGEQYF.

This clone has just a few counts. The genes are TRBV12-5 and TRBJ1-1, with 8 bases that match TRBD1. In germline, CDR1 is LGHNT, CDR2 FRNRAP. Trimming removed 7 bases from V and 5 bases from J; junction bases left unmatched: 6. This CDR3 spans 13 amino acids. The CDR3 loop is CASASRDRTEAFF. The CDR3 DNA reads TGTGCTAGTGCTTCCCGGGACAGGACTGAAGCTTTCTTT.

The chain uses TRBV30 and TRBJ1-1; possibly TRBD1 for D (5 bases). Germline CDR1 GTSNPN, CDR2 SVGIG (reference sequence). The CDR3 has 14 amino acids. The germline V and J ends were trimmed by 3 bases and 5 bases, with 16 bases remaining between them. The CDR3 DNA is TGTGCCTGGAGCGCGGTGCGGGGGTGGACTGAAGCTTTCTTT. Translated: CAWSAVRGWTEAFF.

V gene TRBV6-5 combines with J gene TRBJ1-2; D might be TRBD1 (6 bases). Trimming removed 6 bases at V and 1 base at J, with 12 bases between. CDR3 length: 14 amino acids. Germline-derived CDR1 and CDR2 are MNHEY and SVGAGI. This CDR3 reads CASRGGRINYGYTF. For the CDR3, the DNA is TGTGCCAGCAGAGGGGGAAGGATTAACTATGGCTACACCTTC.